This T cell receptor (beta chain) originates from a study of blood T cell repertoires in COVID-19. Study-level information: Whether acute or convalescent, the COVID-19 samples came from the United States, Italy and Spain. T cells, B-cell-depleted T cells, or PBMCs supplied cDNA or gDNA.

The CDR3 is 15 amino acids. Original data processing: Amplification of reference gene primers provided the estimated nucleated cell counts. Sequencing used immunoSEQ multiplex PCR; TCRdb keeps in-frame clones, though not all of them. Clone size and V and J calls were adopted from that table, with D and trimming inferred from the DNA. Counted here are roughly 200,000 clones, 87% occurring once; the ten biggest clones make up roughly 21%. Material: peripheral blood. This TCR derives from a man aged 55-75 years with active or convalescent COVID-19. The chain couples TRBV1 to TRBJ1-3. TRBV1 is assigned pseudogene status. The CDR3 protein is CTSSQVLDAGDTIYF. DNA of the CDR3: TGCACCAGCAGCCAAGTCCTTGATGCCGGGGACACCATATATTTT.